A selection of T cell receptor beta chains follows, all from one sample in a study of T cell clones after liver transplantation. The table came from immunoSEQ multiplex PCR; TCRdb's copy has only in-frame clones and leaves some out. The sample includes around 110,000 clones, around nine tenths of them seen just once. Sequences were derived from CD4+ T cells from blood, sampled 12 months after liver transplant. The receptors here all came from a human patient who received a liver transplant. Some T cells may have originated in the graft donor. The conserved cysteine and the conserved F or W are not part of the CDR3 here.

v_gene,CDR3aa
TRBV5-1,ASSSQPIGAGGLAGTDTQY
TRBV7-3,ASSRDTANTGELF
TRBV5-4,ASSQMNTGELF
TRBV14,ASSPRPGTYGYT
TRBV7-2,ASSPGTGIGYT
TRBV30,AWSWGANQPQH
TRBV30,AWNQGAGQPQH
TRBV2,ASSARLGADEQY
TRBV28,ASRNGGSTDTQY
TRBV5-6,ASSLDSGLMYEQY
TRBV11-2,ASSPRLGRETQY
TRBV5-1,ASSLGTLSGNTIY
TRBV7-2,ASSEETQY
TRBV10-3,AISEGARQGTGELF
TRBV11-3,ASSLGLAGDTQY
TRBV2,ASSDLGKETQY
TRBV28,ASRGVSYEQY
TRBV7-2,ASRLLTSLDYNEQF
TRBV6-5,ASQKQDMNTEAF
TRBV28,ASNGNEQF
TRBV9,ASSAPQGVAF
TRBV28,ASTPWGRSSTDTQY
TRBV6-4,ASSPGEGLEQY
TRBV28,ASSFDLVGLTYEQY
TRBV5-4,ASTARGGSGDTQY
TRBV6-5,ASSYSSYNEQF
TRBV21-1,ASSSKPQTRAGNQPQH
TRBV5-1,ASSWTGQGKSDIQY
TRBV25-1,ASSDTGRTEAF
TRBV7-9,ASTVAGTGGNEQY
TRBV29-1,SVLSLIWRDTEAF
TRBV7-9,ASSLSRYEQY
TRBV10-2,ASRGNQESGTQY
TRBV7-2,ASSLARGDPSGNTIY
TRBV9,ASSLRRGVNEKLF
TRBV6-5,ASSRSLQGTGELF
TRBV5-1,ASSLAPSGGSYEQY
TRBV30,AWGPPLF
TRBV7-8,ASSLAGRLSGEQF
TRBV5-1,ASSHPTSQNEQF
TRBV28,ASSSDRGPFGNQPQH
TRBV5-4,ASSVGIVNTDTQY
TRBV11-3,ASSLPPRGRETQY
TRBV19,ASSRDRGNTIY
TRBV10-1,ASRDRGDTYNEQF
TRBV11-2,ASSLEAGGLETQY
TRBV11-3,ASSLGGWRENDNEQF
TRBV18,ASSPPVLGETQY
TRBV29-1,SVEGGKGFNEQF
TRBV5-1,ASSLGDRDVNTEAF
TRBV19,ASRISILANTEAF
TRBV5-8,ASSFRSLSSYEQY
TRBV5-1,ASSLYPGLSLGETQY